This is a list of T cell receptor beta chains from one sample in a study of response to subunit inactivated influenza vaccine. TCRdb fed the RT-PCR reads into MiXCR, producing one record per CDR3 protein. The repertoire holds around 530,000 distinct CDR3 sequences, with approximately 16% as singletons. The source material was CD4+ T cells sorted from PBMCs, sampled roughly 24 months after vaccination. These receptors were collected from a man in his fifties or sixties who received an inactivated influenza vaccine. CDR3s include the opening cysteine and the closing phenylalanine or tryptophan. The D gene is left open where the match is weak.

J gene | V gene | D gene | CDR3 protein
TRBJ2-5 | TRBV7-9 | TRBD1 | CASTHPQGQETQYF
TRBJ1-2 | TRBV7-2 | . | CASNPPSSYGYTF
TRBJ2-6 | TRBV4-1 | . | CASSATGFLSGANVLTF
TRBJ1-5 | TRBV9 | . | CASSVSGNNQPQHF
TRBJ2-5 | TRBV29-1 | . | CSVQPGTETQYF
TRBJ2-3 | TRBV11-2 | . | CASRGLESDTQYF
TRBJ2-6 | TRBV11-2 | TRBD1 | CASSPIKMTGLTGANVLTF
TRBJ1-5 | TRBV6-1 | . | CASSPGGNQPQHF
TRBJ1-5 | TRBV4-3 | . | CASSQERDQPQHF
TRBJ1-3 | TRBV30 | TRBD1 | CAWSRQGGNTIYF
TRBJ2-7 | TRBV20-1 | TRBD1 | CSARDYRGSSYEQYF
TRBJ2-2 | TRBV19 | TRBD1 | CASSKDRGDTGELFF
TRBJ2-7 | TRBV6-1 | TRBD1 | CASNTVTGKYEQYF
TRBJ2-2 | TRBV18 | TRBD2 | CASSPRRTGRETGELFF
TRBJ2-7 | TRBV25-1 | . | CASSEWQQGNSTYEQYF
TRBJ1-2 | TRBV6-5 | TRBD1 | CASSYSGTGDRYGYTF
TRBJ2-2 | TRBV5-6 | TRBD2 | CASSLPGTSGPSGELFF
TRBJ2-3 | TRBV15 | . | CATSRDAAVHYTQYF
TRBJ2-1 | TRBV12-3/TRBV12-4 | . | CASNLQGVGSNEQFF
TRBJ2-7 | TRBV6-2/TRBV6-3 | TRBD2 | CASSPITSGGAYEQYF
TRBJ2-1 | TRBV7-2 | TRBD2 | CASSLERENEQFF
TRBJ1-6 | TRBV5-8 | . | CASSKRETGSYNSPLHF
TRBJ1-4 | TRBV4-2 | . | CASSQAHSEKLFF
TRBJ2-6 | TRBV10-3 | TRBD1 | CAISDRDRRAAGANVLTF
TRBJ1-2 | TRBV27 | . | CASSLSGSTNYGYTF
TRBJ1-1 | TRBV20-1 | TRBD1 | CSARTGGGRNTEAFF
TRBJ1-6 | TRBV5-1 | TRBD1 | CASRGTGDSPLHF
TRBJ2-1 | TRBV6-2/TRBV6-3 | . | CASSSDPRPLYNEQFF
TRBJ2-2 | TRBV15 | . | CATSRDSYPTGELFF
TRBJ1-6 | TRBV20-1 | . | CSARDLGHLTSSYNSPLHF
TRBJ2-1 | TRBV29-1 | . | CSVFSKTSYNEQFF
TRBJ2-4 | TRBV7-8 | . | CASSSGTPGGIQYF
TRBJ1-2 | TRBV28 | TRBD1 | CARRTGDRGVYGYTF
TRBJ1-6 | TRBV4-2 | . | CASSRQTGPESPLHF
TRBJ1-3 | TRBV30 | . | CAWSAGQGNTIYF
TRBJ2-3 | TRBV9 | TRBD2 | CASSVLAGGTTDTQYF
TRBJ2-1 | TRBV7-9 | TRBD2 | CASSSYVGTSVNEQFF
TRBJ1-2 | TRBV5-1 | TRBD1 | CASSLGQGDSGYTF
TRBJ2-5 | TRBV7-9 | TRBD1 | CASSRWGQGKETQYF
TRBJ2-7 | TRBV3-1 | TRBD1 | CASSQGDRGTYEQYF
TRBJ2-4 | TRBV6-2/TRBV6-3 | . | CASTLTERWENIQYF